This is a list of T cell receptor beta chains from one sample in a study of T cell changes during pregnancy in multiple sclerosis. Measured with immunoSEQ multiplex PCR; TCRdb has only the in-frame clones, and not every one. The sample consists of approximately 100,000 clones, roughly 93% of them appearing once. The sample consisted of peripheral blood, taken after pregnancy. These receptor sequences come from a female donor with multiple sclerosis, enrolled in a pregnancy study. Each CDR3 is given with its conserved first and last residue. The D gene is left open where the match is weak. Clone sizes are given selectively: once, few, many, or a class where the clone is expanded.

TGTGCCAGCAGCCCGGACGAGGGCTCGGGCACTGAAGCTTTCTTT	CASSPDEGSGTEAFF	NA	NA	TRBV28	TRBJ1-1
TGTGCCAGCACCTCGGATAGCGGTTCCTACGAGCAGTACTTC	CASTSDSGSYEQYF	NA	NA	TRBV2	TRBJ2-7
TGTGCCAGTAGTATAGATTTCCTCGTTACGCGCCCGAAGACCCAGTACTTC	CASSIDFLVTRPKTQYF	NA	NA	TRBV19	TRBJ2-5
TGTGCCAGCAGACGGGGGACCTACGAGCAGTACTTC	CASRRGTYEQYF	NA	NA	TRBV28	TRBJ2-7
TGTGCCAGCAGTCGAAAACCGGACACTGAAGCTTTCTTT	CASSRKPDTEAFF	NA	NA	TRBV6-5	TRBJ1-1
TGTGCCAGCAACCTACAGGGAAAGGACTATGGCTACACCTTC	CASNLQGKDYGYTF	NA	NA	TRBV5-4	TRBJ1-2
TGTGCCAGCTCACCACTGCAGGGTCCCCTCTATGGCTACACCTTC	CASSPLQGPLYGYTF	NA	once	TRBV18	TRBJ1-2
TGTGCCAGCAGCCGGGACTTCTCGCTTTCGCAGCCCCAGCATTTT	CASSRDFSLSQPQHF	NA	NA	TRBV5-8	TRBJ1-5
TGTGCCAGCAGCCCGACGACAGGGGGCGTAAATAGCAATCAGCCCCAGCATTTT	CASSPTTGGVNSNQPQHF	TRBD1	NA	TRBV7-9	TRBJ1-5
TGTGCCCTTGGACAGGGCTACGAGCAGTACTTC	CALGQGYEQYF	TRBD1	NA	TRBV10-3	TRBJ2-7
TGTGCCAGCTACAGGTCGGGGGGACTACTCGGTTATACGCAGTATTTT	CASYRSGGLLGYTQYF	TRBD2	NA	TRBV5-4	TRBJ2-3
TGCAGCGCTGACCGTTACAGGGACGACTATGGCTACACCTTC	CSADRYRDDYGYTF	NA	NA	TRBV29-1	TRBJ1-2
TGTGCCAGCAGCTTAGCTTGGGCTAGCGGGAGCCGACACAATGAGCAGTTCTTC	CASSLAWASGSRHNEQFF	TRBD2	NA	TRBV7-6	TRBJ2-1
TGCGCCAGCAGCACACTAGCGGGAGGGCCATCCGGGGAGCTGTTTTTT	CASSTLAGGPSGELFF	TRBD2	once	TRBV5-1	TRBJ2-2
TGCGCCAGCAGCCGACAAAACGAGGGCGGGGAGCTGTTTTTT	CASSRQNEGGELFF	NA	NA	TRBV4-3	TRBJ2-2
TGCAGCGTTGCGGGGGCCAGGACGGGAGGGAACACTGAAGCTTTCTTT	CSVAGARTGGNTEAFF	NA	NA	TRBV29-1	TRBJ1-1
TGTGCCAGCAGCCAGGGACTAGCGGGGGGTGGAAATACGCAGTATTTT	CASSQGLAGGGNTQYF	TRBD2	once	TRBV5-4	TRBJ2-3
TGTGCCTGGAGTGAAAACAGGGTGGGCTACACCTTC	CAWSENRVGYTF	NA	NA	TRBV30	TRBJ1-2
TGTGCCAGCAGCTTAAGAGGGACAGGGGCCGATAGCAATCAGCCCCAGCATTTT	CASSLRGTGADSNQPQHF	TRBD1	NA	TRBV7-2	TRBJ1-5
TGTGCCAGCTCCCGCATACGACAGGTCGAGCCCCAGCATTTT	CASSRIRQVEPQHF	NA	once	TRBV18	TRBJ1-5
TGTGCCAGTTATCAGGGTCTGGGACAGCCCCAGCATTTT	CASYQGLGQPQHF	NA	NA	TRBV19	TRBJ1-5
TGTGCCAGCAGCCAAGATTTGGCGGATACTGGAAACACCATATATTTT	CASSQDLADTGNTIYF	NA	NA	TRBV4-2	TRBJ1-3
TGCAGCGGAGGGGGAGGGTTAGAGACCCAGTACTTC	CSGGGGLETQYF	NA	NA	TRBV29-1	TRBJ2-5
TGTGCCAGCAGCGCCCGGGGGGCCTTTAGCAATCAGCCCCAGCATTTT	CASSARGAFSNQPQHF	NA	NA	TRBV7-2	TRBJ1-5
TGCGCCAGCAGCCAAGAGCGGAGGGGTAGCACAGATACGCAGTATTTT	CASSQERRGSTDTQYF	NA	NA	TRBV4-1	TRBJ2-3
TGTGCCAGCAGTTTCCCCAGAGAGCAGTTCTTC	CASSFPREQFF	NA	NA	TRBV6-6	TRBJ2-1
TGCGCCAGCAGTATACTACAGGGTGGAACGAACACTGAAGCTTTCTTT	CASSILQGGTNTEAFF	NA	NA	TRBV5-1	TRBJ1-1